One and the same sample provided the 16 T cell receptor beta chains below, sequenced in a study of human T cells and chemical hapten exposure. Noted time point: pre-sensitization, week 0. The treatment: therapeutic diphenylcyclopropenone sensitization with weekly scalp DPC. TCRdb re-called the RACE reads through MiXCR, storing one row per CDR3 protein. The sample holds some 90,000 distinct CDR3 sequences, about 9% seen once. This sample comprised whole blood, obtained in connection with sensitization to the hapten diphenylcyclopropenone (DPC). These receptors all come from a man aged 35-49 years with alopecia areata. Some clones in this sample may be carry-over from other donors' samples.

This clonotype was seen more than once but under ten times. The chain uses TRBV6-5 and TRBJ2-5, with D possibly matching TRBD2 (6 bases). The ends were cut back, 9 bases at V and 7 bases at J, with 21 bases in the middle. Germline lookup yields CDR1 MNHEY and CDR2 SVGAGI. The CDR3 extends over 14 amino acids. CDR3 nucleotide sequence: TGTGCCAGTTCTATGGGACTGCCCTTGGGGACCCAGTACTTC. This codes for CASSMGLPLGTQYF.

The V and J genes are TRBV27 and TRBJ2-5, with 9 bases that match TRBD2. CDR1 and CDR2 from the germline V gene are MNHEY and SMNVEV (reference sequence). J was trimmed by 5 bases and V by 7 bases; bases with no gene match: 8. This CDR3 spans 14 amino acids. DNA for the CDR3: TGTGCCAGCAATGGCGGGAGGGCCGGGGAGACCCAGTACTTC. Protein sequence: CASNGGRAGETQYF.

This clonotype showed up many times. The genes are TRBV9 and TRBJ2-5, with TRBD2 as a possible D gene (6 bases). The CDR3 is 14 residues long. The germline CDR1 and CDR2 sequences are SGDLS and YYNGEE. V lost 4 bases and J lost 5, with 15 bases in between. CDR3 DNA: TGTGCCAGCAGCCTCGGGACTCCCCCGGAGACCCAGTACTTC. Translated: CASSLGTPPETQYF.

This clonotype occurred many times. The V call is TRBV7-9, the J call TRBJ1-1, with unresolved D. The CDR3 extends over 15 amino acids. V was clipped by 5 bases and J by 1 base, with 14 bases between them. Germline CDR1 is SEHNR and CDR2 is FQNEAQ (reference sequence). This chain's CDR3 is CASSVNVSWNTEAFF. DNA for the CDR3: TGTGCCAGCAGCGTGAATGTATCATGGAACACTGAAGCTTTCTTT.

This chain uses TRBV6-2 or TRBV6-3 with TRBJ2-4, with 7 bases matching TRBD1. Germline V gene data show CDR1 as MNHEY and CDR2 as SVGEGT. The CDR3 length is 13 residues. V lost 11 bases and J lost 9; bases outside the gene matches: 13. CDR3 region: CAGARTGVGIQYF. Here the CDR3 DNA reads TGTGCCGGGGCTAGAACAGGGGTCGGCATTCAGTACTTC.

The chain carries TRBV25-1 and TRBJ1-6; D gene unclear. Germline V gene lookup returns CDR1 MGHDK and CDR2 SYGVNS. Trimming pared 4 bases from V and 8 bases from J, leaving 9 bases between. The CDR3 consists of 13 residues. The CDR3 loop is CASSAPTDSPLHF. CDR3 nucleotides: TGTGCCAGCAGTGCCCCCACAGATTCACCCCTCCACTTT.

This clonotype was recorded at least ten times. The V and J genes are TRBV3-1 and TRBJ2-2; no definite D call. Deletions cut 1 base from V and 0 bases from J, with 3 bases between. Germline V gene sequence: CDR1 LGHDT, CDR2 YNNKEL (reference sequence). This CDR3 is built from 14 residues. CDR3 residues: CASSQAANTGELFF. DNA for the CDR3: TGTGCCAGCAGCCAAGCAGCGAACACCGGGGAGCTGTTTTTT.

This clonotype came up many times. V gene TRBV5-1 combines with J gene TRBJ2-5, with D perhaps TRBD1 or TRBD2 (5 bases each). Trimming took off 3 bases at V and 4 bases at J, with 10 bases between the two ends. Germline CDR1 SGHRS, CDR2 YFSETQ. The CDR3 contains 13 residues. CDR3 residues: CASSSGGRETQYF. Here the CDR3 DNA reads TGCGCCAGCAGCTCTGGGGGTCGAGAGACCCAGTACTTC.

The V call is TRBV5-5, the J call TRBJ2-5; 9 bases fit TRBD1. The CDR3 extends over 15 amino acids. Germline CDR1 is SGHKS and CDR2 is YYEKEE (reference sequence). After removal of 4 bases from V and 2 bases from J, the junction contained 6 bases not matched to a gene. The CDR3 here is CASSPGTGTQETQYF. The CDR3 DNA is TGTGCCAGCAGCCCCGGGACAGGGACACAAGAGACCCAGTACTTC.

There are many counts of this clonotype. The chain joins TRBV7-8 to TRBJ2-3; 12 bases fit TRBD2. The CDR3 runs to 17 residues. Germline CDR1 SGHVS, CDR2 FQNEAQ. Trimming removed 1 base from V and 4 bases from J; junction bases left unmatched: 6. CDR3 DNA sequence: TGTGCCAGCAGCTTAGATTCCCTAGCGGGAGGGGCAGATACGCAGTATTTT. Translated: CASSLDSLAGGADTQYF.

This sequence joins TRBV14 and TRBJ2-7; a possible D gene is TRBD1 (5 bases). The CDR3 is 16 amino acids. Germline lookup yields CDR1 SGHDN and CDR2 FVKESK. The V end lost 4 bases, the J end lost 0 bases, and 16 bases lay between the germline ends. The CDR3 DNA sequence: TGTGCCAGCAGCCCGGGTAGGGGCGGTTACTCCTACGAGCAGTACGTC. Encoded protein: CASSPGRGGYSYEQYV.

This chain uses TRBV11-2 with TRBJ2-3; 11 nucleotides agree with TRBD2. The CDR3 has 15 residues. V dropped 1 base and J dropped 7; count of bases not matched to a gene: 4. Germline lookup yields CDR1 SGHAT and CDR2 FQNNGV. The CDR3 protein is CASSLVAGGLNTQYF. CDR3 coding DNA: TGTGCCAGCAGCTTAGTAGCGGGAGGGTTAAATACGCAGTATTTT. The variable domain in full, completed from reference TRBV11-2 and TRBJ2-3, reads EAGVAQSPRYKIIEKRQSVAFWCNPISGHATLYWYQQILGQGPKLLIQFQNNGVVDDSQLPKDRFSAERLKGVDSTLKIQPAKLEDSAVYLCASSLVAGGLNTQYFGPGTRLTVL.

This clonotype was counted ten times or more. The chain has TRBV28 and TRBJ1-5, with unresolved D. Germline V gives CDR1 MDHEN, CDR2 SYDVKM. CDR3 length: 15 amino acids. Trimming pared 2 bases from V and 2 bases from J, leaving 10 bases between. The CDR3 bases are TGTGCCAGCAGTTTAGCCAGGTGGGGCAATCAGCCCCAGCATTTT. This codes for CASSLARWGNQPQHF.

The table lists this clonotype with a count of one. The rearrangement joins TRBV5-1 to TRBJ2-1; D call uncertain. The germline gives CDR1 SGHRS, CDR2 YFSETQ. The V and J ends lost 2 bases and 2 bases respectively, with 8 bases between them. The CDR3 totals 14 residues. The CDR3 DNA follows: TGCGCCAGCAGCTTTAGAGACCCCTACAATGAGCAGTTCTTC. This sequence encodes CASSFRDPYNEQFF.

This clonotype has ten or more counts. J is TRBJ2-3 and V is TRBV29-1; D not certain. Trimming removed 1 base at V and 5 bases at J, with 10 bases between. The CDR3 is 13 amino acids. From germline, CDR1 is SQVTM and CDR2 ANQGSEA. CDR3 region: CSVEAARIDTQYF. As DNA, the CDR3 is TGCAGCGTTGAAGCCGCTAGGATAGATACGCAGTATTTT.

This clonotype was detected only a few times. The V gene is TRBV5-1, the J gene TRBJ2-7; the D gene is possibly TRBD2 (6 bases). This CDR3 is built from 15 residues. CDR1 and CDR2 (germline): SGHRS, YFSETQ. Between the trimmed V and J ends, which lost 0 bases and 0 bases, there was a span of 10 bases. The CDR3 bases are TGCGCCAGCAGCTTGGGAGCGGGTAGCTCCTACGAGCAGTACGTC. This translates into CASSLGAGSSYEQYV.